This T cell receptor (beta chain) was identified in a study of shared clonotypes between healthy human individuals. Profiling relied on immunoSEQ multiplex PCR, and the TCRdb table lists in-frame clones only, not all of them. The sample consists of roughly 2,500,000 clones, approximately 94% of them appearing once. V shed 6 bases, J shed 4 bases, and the junction held 9 bases outside the gene matches. This CDR3 is built from 15 residues. The V gene's germline CDR1 is LNHDA and CDR2 SQIVND (reference sequence). Sequencing was performed on naive CD4+ T cells from PBMCs. Described subset: CD45RA+ positively selected. This sequence was found in a man between 18 and 29 years old in good health. Some clones in this sample may be carry-over from other donors' samples. This sequence joins TRBV19 and TRBJ1-2, with 9 bases lining up with TRBD1. The CDR3 DNA follows: TGTGCCAGTAGATTTTCCGGGACAGGGAGCTATGGCTACACCTTC. Translated: CASRFSGTGSYGYTF.